One sample yielded the 18 T cell receptor beta chains listed below, sequenced in a study of blood T cell repertoires in COVID-19. Assay used: immunoSEQ multiplex PCR; TCRdb lists only in-frame clones, some missing. The sample contains around 68,000 clones, roughly 91% of which appear only once. Sequencing was carried out using peripheral blood. All receptors come from a human donor in a cohort sampled during active COVID-19.

The chain links TRBV9 to TRBJ1-5, with a possible D match to TRBD1 (5 bases). V lost 3 bases to trimming and J lost 9 bases, with 13 bases between them. Germline V CDR1 and CDR2: SGDLS, YYNGEE. The CDR3 runs 13 residues. CDR3 loop: CASSGSAGGPQHF. Written as DNA, the CDR3 is TGTGCCAGCAGCGGGTCAGCGGGGGGGCCCCAGCATTTT.

CDR3 DNA: TGCAGCGTTGACAATCGGGACTCTGAAGCTTTCTTT. This codes for CSVDNRDSEAFF. This chain connects TRBV29-1 to TRBJ1-1; D possibly corresponds to TRBD1 (5 bases). This CDR3 has 12 residues. The germline V and J ends were trimmed by 3 bases and 6 bases, with 11 bases remaining between them. CDR1 and CDR2 (germline): SQVTM, ANQGSEA.

J is TRBJ1-4 and V is TRBV5-5, with TRBD1 as a possible D gene (5 bases). This CDR3 contains 15 residues. V was pared by 3 bases and J by 3 bases, with 12 bases between. Germline V CDR1 and CDR2: SGHKS, YYEKEE (reference sequence). For the CDR3, the DNA is TGTGCCAGCAGCTGGGGCCAGGGCTCTAATGAAAAACTGTTTTTT. Translation gives CASSWGQGSNEKLFF.

The count of this clone is one. In DNA, the CDR3 is TGTGCCAGCACTGCTCGACTAGCGGTTAGCACAGATACGCAGTATTTT. Translated, it gives CASTARLAVSTDTQYF. V and J are TRBV2 and TRBJ2-3, with 9 positions matching TRBD2. The CDR3 is 16 amino acids. The ends lost 7 bases at V and 0 bases at J; junction bases unmatched: 8. The germline V gene has CDR1 SNHLY and CDR2 FYNNEI.

This clone was detected only a few times. The V gene is TRBV19, the J gene TRBJ2-7; the match to TRBD2 covers 8 bases. CDR1 LNHDA and CDR2 SQIVND come from the germline V gene (reference sequence). J gave up 0 bases and V 5 bases, and 6 bases lay outside the gene matches. The CDR3 has 15 residues. The CDR3 loop is CASSLPSGPSYEQYF. CDR3 DNA: TGTGCCAGTAGTCTACCTAGCGGGCCCTCCTACGAGCAGTACTTC.

The chain recombines TRBV4-3 with TRBJ2-2; maybe TRBD1 (6 bases). Germline CDR1 and CDR2: LGHNA and YSLEER. With 3 bases removed from V and 2 bases from J, the gap between germline ends came to 13 bases. The CDR3 sequence is 16 residues long. Written as DNA, the CDR3 is TGCGCCAGCAGCCAGAACCCGGGACATAACACCGGGGAGCTGTTTTTT. Encoded protein: CASSQNPGHNTGELFF.

The gene calls are TRBV18 and TRBJ2-1; 12 nucleotides match TRBD2. Trimming cost V 8 bases and J 3 bases; bases outside gene matches: 11. This CDR3 is 17 amino acids long. Germline assignment: CDR1 KGHSH and CDR2 LQKENI. CDR3 region: CASSRLAGELNYNEQFF. As DNA, the CDR3 is TGTGCCAGCAGCAGACTAGCGGGAGAGTTGAACTACAATGAGCAGTTCTTC.

V gene TRBV27 combines with J gene TRBJ1-1, with D perhaps TRBD1 (6 bases). Germline loops: CDR1 MNHEY, CDR2 SMNVEV (reference sequence). Trimming pared 5 bases from V and 3 bases from J, leaving 16 bases between. CDR3 length: 15 amino acids. The CDR3 reads CASSPLGGRDTEAFF. As DNA, the CDR3 is TGTGCCAGCAGTCCCCTCGGGGGGCGAGACACTGAAGCTTTCTTT.

The V gene is TRBV20-1, the J gene TRBJ2-1, with D unclear. Trimming stripped 3 bases from V and 2 bases from J, with 5 bases between. Germline V gives CDR1 DFQATT, CDR2 SNEGSKA (reference sequence). The CDR3 has 12 residues. Written as DNA, the CDR3 is TGCAGTGCTAGTCTTCCCTACAATGAGCAGTTCTTC. It encodes CSASLPYNEQFF.

This chain links TRBV5-5 with TRBJ2-5, with D perhaps TRBD1 (9 bases). The V end was cut by 4 bases, the J end by 3 bases, with 16 bases between. Per the germline V gene, CDR1 is SGHKS and CDR2 is YYEKEE (reference sequence). This CDR3 comprises 15 residues. DNA of the CDR3: TGTGCCAGCAGCCGGGAGGGGACAGGGAAAGAGACCCAGTACTTC. It translates to CASSREGTGKETQYF.

This chain links TRBV5-1 with TRBJ1-5, with TRBD1 as a possible D gene (5 bases). This CDR3 has 14 amino acids. The V end was cut by 4 bases, the J end by 5 bases, with 13 bases between. The germline gives CDR1 SGHRS, CDR2 YFSETQ. The CDR3 DNA follows: TGCGCCAGCAGCCCGGCGGGAGGGGATCAGCCCCAGCATTTT. Protein: CASSPAGGDQPQHF.

The chain employs TRBV11-1 and TRBJ2-7, with D unresolved. V was trimmed by 6 bases and J by 2 bases, leaving 5 bases between them. Germline V gene data show CDR1 as SGHAT and CDR2 as FQDESV (reference sequence). This CDR3 is built from 11 residues. This chain's CDR3 is CASSSTYEQYF. The CDR3 DNA reads as TGTGCCAGCAGTTCAACCTACGAGCAGTACTTC.

The gene calls are TRBV5-1 and TRBJ2-7; 7 bases line up with TRBD2. V lost 4 bases to trimming and J lost 1 base; unmatched junction nucleotides: 2. Germline CDR1 reads SGHRS; CDR2 reads YFSETQ. This CDR3 region has 13 residues. The CDR3 loop reads CASSHGGSYEQYF. The CDR3 DNA sequence: TGCGCCAGCAGCCACGGGGGGTCCTACGAGCAGTACTTC.

The V call is TRBV7-8, the J call TRBJ2-1; no firm D call. This CDR3 has 18 residues. Germline V gene lookup returns CDR1 SGHVS and CDR2 FQNEAQ. The V and J ends lost 2 bases and 4 bases respectively, with 21 bases between them. The CDR3 DNA reads as TGTGCCAGCAGCTTACCCCGCTCCCCACGGCAGGTGTACAATGAGCAGTTCTTC. This codes for CASSLPRSPRQVYNEQFF.

The rearrangement joins TRBV28 to TRBJ2-3, with 12 nucleotides matching TRBD2. After removal of 7 bases from V and 1 base from J, the junction contained 3 bases not matched to a gene. The CDR3 is 15 amino acids. CDR1 is MDHEN, CDR2 SYDVKM, per germline. The DNA for the CDR3 is TGTGCCAGCATTAGACTAGCGGGGGGCACAGATACGCAGTATTTT. Its translation: CASIRLAGGTDTQYF.

This rearrangement joins TRBV7-9 to TRBJ1-2; D may be TRBD1 (5 bases). Germline V gene data show CDR1 as SEHNR and CDR2 as FQNEAQ (reference sequence). The CDR3 has 16 amino acids. Trimming cost V 2 bases and J 3 bases, with 16 bases left between them. The CDR3 nucleotides read TGTGCCAGCAGCTTACCTCTGCGACAGTGGGACTATGGCTACACCTTC. Translation gives CASSLPLRQWDYGYTF.

V gene TRBV19 combines with J gene TRBJ2-1, with TRBD2 matching 14 bases. Germline V lookup: CDR1 LNHDA, CDR2 SQIVND (reference sequence). J lost 13 bases, V lost 9 bases, and 11 bases had no gene match. The CDR3 spans 14 residues. The CDR3 region is CASSGTSGRTPQFF. In DNA form, the CDR3 reads TGTGCCAGCAGCGGGACTAGCGGGAGAACCCCCCAGTTCTTC.

This chain connects TRBV28 to TRBJ1-1; unclear D gene. The germline V and J ends were trimmed by 2 bases and 0 bases, with 7 bases remaining between them. The CDR3 loop spans 14 amino acids. In germline, CDR1 is MDHEN, CDR2 SYDVKM. CDR3 bases: TGTGCCAGCAGTTTAGTCAGGATGAACACTGAAGCTTTCTTT. It codes for CASSLVRMNTEAFF.